This is a list of T cell receptor beta chains from one sample in a study of blood T cell repertoires in COVID-19. Sequencing was performed with immunoSEQ multiplex PCR; in TCRdb, only in-frame clones are kept and a portion is missing. The table shows some 74,000 clones, with about nine tenths occurring only once. The specimen was peripheral blood. The receptors derive from a man in his fifties or sixties with COVID-19, enrolled during active disease. Both conserved end residues are part of each CDR3. The D gene is left open where the match is weak. Only part of the rows carry a size: once, few, many, or a class if the clone is expanded.

>NA|TRBV24-1|TRBJ2-2|NA
TGTGCCACCAGTGATTCGCTACGGGCCGGGGAGCTGTTTTTT
CATSDSLRAGELFF
>NA|TRBV2|TRBJ2-3|TRBD2
TGTGCCACGGACAGACTAGCGGGAGCCACAGATACGCAGTATTTT
CATDRLAGATDTQYF
>once|TRBV9|TRBJ2-5|TRBD2
TGTGCCAGCAGCGGTAGCGGGAGTTCGAGGGAGACCCAGTACTTC
CASSGSGSSRETQYF
>NA|TRBV29-1|TRBJ2-1|NA
TGCAGCGCCGAACAGGGATCGCAGTTCTTC
CSAEQGSQFF
>once|TRBV5-4|TRBJ2-3|NA
TGTGCCAGCAGCTTGGGCGGTGGGTCCACAGATACGCAGTATTTT
CASSLGGGSTDTQYF
>NA|TRBV7-2|TRBJ2-7|NA
TGTGCCAGCAGCTTAACAAGAGGGAACGAGCAGTACTTC
CASSLTRGNEQYF
>NA|TRBV13|TRBJ1-6|NA
TGTGCCAGCAGCCTCTCTGGGGCTAGCTCCTATAATTCACCCCTCCACTTT
CASSLSGASSYNSPLHF
>NA|TRBV24-1|TRBJ2-5|NA
TGTGCCACCAGTGATTCTGAACGGTTCCAAGAGACCCAGTACTTC
CATSDSERFQETQYF
>NA|TRBV7-9|TRBJ2-5|TRBD2
TGTGCCAGCAGTTCTACGCCGGGACTAGCGGAAGAGACCCAGTACTTC
CASSSTPGLAEETQYF
>few|TRBV7-2|TRBJ2-3|TRBD2
TGTGCCAGCAGCTTACCGGGACTAGCGGGAGATACGCAGTATTTT
CASSLPGLAGDTQYF
>NA|TRBV28|TRBJ2-7|NA
TGTGCCAGCAGTTTTTCTGGTAGGGGTAGTCTCTCCTACGAGCAGTACTTC
CASSFSGRGSLSYEQYF
>NA|TRBV19|TRBJ1-2|NA
TGTGCCAGTAGTATACGGGATTTGGACTATGGCTACACCTTC
CASSIRDLDYGYTF
>NA|TRBV7-9|TRBJ1-5|NA
TGTGCCAGCAGCTTGGGTGGGGCGGATCAGCCCCAGCATTTT
CASSLGGADQPQHF
>NA|TRBV28|TRBJ2-5|TRBD2
TGTGCCAGCAGTGGACTAGCGGGAGAGCAAGAGACCCAGTACTTC
CASSGLAGEQETQYF
>once|TRBV6-6|TRBJ2-7|NA
TGTGCCAGCAGTTACTCGATGTCGCTAGCGAGCTACGAGCAGTACTTC
CASSYSMSLASYEQYF
>NA|TRBV5-1|TRBJ2-3|NA
TGCGCCAGCAGCTTGATGGGACATGCTAGGGATACGCAGTATTTT
CASSLMGHARDTQYF
>NA|TRBV6-5|TRBJ2-7|NA
TGTGCCAGCACCCCAGGCAGTGCCTCCTACGAGCAGTACTTC
CASTPGSASYEQYF
>NA|TRBV6-1|TRBJ2-2|TRBD1
TGTGCCAGCAGTGATTGGACAGGGCTAACCGGGGAGCTGTTTTTT
CASSDWTGLTGELFF
>NA|TRBV6-5|TRBJ1-1|TRBD1
TGTGCCAGCAGTTTGGACAGGCGATACACTGAAGCTTTCTTT
CASSLDRRYTEAFF
>NA|TRBV9|TRBJ2-5|TRBD2
TGTGCCAGCAGCGTAGCACCCTCCGGGACTAGAGTGCAAGAGACCCAGTACTTC
CASSVAPSGTRVQETQYF
>NA|TRBV2|TRBJ2-2|NA
TGTGCCAGCAAGGAGGGCCTCGGGGAGCTGTTTTTT
CASKEGLGELFF
>NA|TRBV5-1|TRBJ2-3|NA
TGCGCCAGCAGCCCGGTAGACGGAGGGGGCACAGATACGCAGTATTTT
CASSPVDGGGTDTQYF
>NA|TRBV6-5|TRBJ2-3|TRBD2
TGTGCCAGCAGTCCTAGCGGGGGCATCACAGATACGCAGTATTTT
CASSPSGGITDTQYF
>NA|TRBV3-1/TRBV3-2|TRBJ1-2|TRBD1
TGTGCCAGCAGCCAAGATTCAGGACAGGGGTCCTATGGCTACACCTTC
CASSQDSGQGSYGYTF
>once|TRBV6-5|TRBJ1-6|TRBD1
TGTGCCAGCACCGGGACAGGTGATTCACCCCTCCACTTT
CASTGTGDSPLHF
>NA|TRBV4-1|TRBJ2-5|NA
TGCGCCAGCAGCCAAGAGGCGGGATTCCAAGAGACCCAGTACTTC
CASSQEAGFQETQYF
>NA|TRBV28|TRBJ2-1|NA
TGTGCCAGCAGTGAAGGGGTTGAGCAGTTCTTC
CASSEGVEQFF
>NA|TRBV21-1|TRBJ2-1|NA
TGTGCCAGCAGCAATAGGGGGACTAGCGGGAGCCATGAGCAGTTCTTC
CASSNRGTSGSHEQFF
>few|TRBV2|TRBJ1-5|TRBD1
TGTGCCAGCAGAGGGACAGGGTATAGCAATCAGCCCCAGCATTTT
CASRGTGYSNQPQHF
>NA|TRBV6-6|TRBJ2-7|TRBD2
TGTGCCAGCAGGGGACTAGCGATGGACTACGAGCAGTACTTC
CASRGLAMDYEQYF
>NA|TRBV9|TRBJ2-1|TRBD2
TGTGCCAGCAGCGGGGGGAGGGTCTCCTACAATGAGCAGTTCTTC
CASSGGRVSYNEQFF
>NA|TRBV10-3|TRBJ2-2|TRBD2
TGTGCCATCAGTGAGAGTACCGGGACTAGCAAGTCCGGGGAGCTGTTTTTT
CAISESTGTSKSGELFF
>NA|TRBV27|TRBJ2-1|NA
TGTGCCAGCAGTTTTTTAGAGCGTAGCGTCGGCGAGCAGTTCTTC
CASSFLERSVGEQFF
>NA|TRBV15|TRBJ2-5|TRBD2
TGTGCCACCAGCGGCGTGCTAGCGGGAGTAGGAGAGACCCAGTACTTC
CATSGVLAGVGETQYF
>NA|TRBV5-1|TRBJ2-1|TRBD2
TGCGCCAGCAGCTTGGGTGGGAGGGGCAATGAGCAGTTCTTC
CASSLGGRGNEQFF
>NA|TRBV7-9|TRBJ1-2|TRBD1
TGTGCCAGCAGCGGGGGGGGACAGGGAGACTATGGCTACACCTTC
CASSGGGQGDYGYTF
>NA|TRBV29-1|TRBJ2-5|NA
TGCAGCGTTGCTGGGCAAGGGGGAGAGACCCAGTACTTC
CSVAGQGGETQYF